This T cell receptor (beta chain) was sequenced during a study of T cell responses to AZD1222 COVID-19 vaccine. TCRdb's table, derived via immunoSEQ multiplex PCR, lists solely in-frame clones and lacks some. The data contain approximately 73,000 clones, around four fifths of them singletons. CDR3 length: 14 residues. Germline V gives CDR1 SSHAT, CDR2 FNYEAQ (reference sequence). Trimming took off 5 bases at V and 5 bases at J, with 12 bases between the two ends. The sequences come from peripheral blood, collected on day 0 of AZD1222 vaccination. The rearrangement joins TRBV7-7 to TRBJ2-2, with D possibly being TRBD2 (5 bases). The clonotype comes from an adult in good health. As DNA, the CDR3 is TGTGCCAGCAGCCGAAACCTAGCAACCGGGGAGCTGTTTTTT. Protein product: CASSRNLATGELFF.